This TCR beta chain emerged from a study of human T cells and chemical hapten exposure. Study summary: Across its roughly 22 weeks, the study gave patients weekly diphenylcyclopropenone doses to the scalp.

Germline CDR1 is SGHRS and CDR2 is YFSETQ. CDR3 size: 16 residues. The ends lost 7 bases at V and 1 base at J; junction bases unmatched: 11. Time point defined: patch test 1, 2 weeks after DPC sensitization. Stated treatment: therapeutic diphenylcyclopropenone sensitization with weekly scalp DPC. TCRdb itself ran the RACE reads through MiXCR, one entry per CDR3 protein. Here the sample spans under 450,000 distinct CDR3 sequences, about 4.4% being singletons. This sequence was found in a woman in her 50s with alopecia areata. Some clones in this sample may be carry-over from other donors' samples. V gene TRBV5-1 combines with J gene TRBJ2-1; 7 bases match TRBD2. The specimen was whole blood, collected in connection with sensitization to the hapten diphenylcyclopropenone (DPC). CDR3 protein: CASGGGDAASYNEQFF. CDR3 coding DNA: TGCGCCAGCGGGGGAGGGGACGCGGCGTCCTACAATGAGCAGTTCTTC. Full variable domain (outside the CDR3, taken from reference TRBV5-1 and TRBJ2-1): KAGVTQTPRYLIKTRGQQVTLSCSPISGHRSVSWYQQTPGQGLQFLFEYFSETQRNKGNFPGRFSGRQFSNSRSEMNVSTLELGDSALYLCASGGGDAASYNEQFFGPGTRLTVL.